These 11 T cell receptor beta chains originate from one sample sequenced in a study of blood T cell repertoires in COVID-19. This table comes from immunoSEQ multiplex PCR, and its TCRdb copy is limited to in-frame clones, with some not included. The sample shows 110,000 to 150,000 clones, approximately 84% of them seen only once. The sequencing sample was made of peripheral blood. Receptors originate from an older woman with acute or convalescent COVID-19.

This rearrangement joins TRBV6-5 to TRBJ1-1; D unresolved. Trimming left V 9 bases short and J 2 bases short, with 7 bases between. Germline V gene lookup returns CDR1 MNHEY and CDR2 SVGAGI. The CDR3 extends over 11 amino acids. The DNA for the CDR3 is TGTGCCAGTCGGGGAAACACTGAAGCTTTCTTT. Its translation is CASRGNTEAFF.

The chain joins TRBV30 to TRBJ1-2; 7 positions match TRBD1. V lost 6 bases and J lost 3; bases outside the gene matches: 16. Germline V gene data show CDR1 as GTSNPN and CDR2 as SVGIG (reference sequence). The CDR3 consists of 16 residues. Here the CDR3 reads CACPLEGASSYYGYTF. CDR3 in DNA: TGTGCCTGCCCCTTGGAGGGGGCTTCGAGTTACTATGGCTACACCTTC.

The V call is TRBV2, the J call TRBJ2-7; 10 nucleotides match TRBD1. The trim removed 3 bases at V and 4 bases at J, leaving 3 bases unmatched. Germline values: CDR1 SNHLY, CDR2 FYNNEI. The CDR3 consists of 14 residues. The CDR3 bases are TGTGCCAGCAGTGACCCGGGACAGGGGTACGAGCAGTACTTC. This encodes CASSDPGQGYEQYF.

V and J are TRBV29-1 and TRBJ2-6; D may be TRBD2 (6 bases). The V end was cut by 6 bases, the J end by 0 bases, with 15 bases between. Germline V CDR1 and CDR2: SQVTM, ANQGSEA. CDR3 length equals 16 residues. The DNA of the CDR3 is TGCAGCGTGCAGGGAGGACCGGGCTCTGGGGCCAACGTCCTGACTTTC. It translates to CSVQGGPGSGANVLTF.

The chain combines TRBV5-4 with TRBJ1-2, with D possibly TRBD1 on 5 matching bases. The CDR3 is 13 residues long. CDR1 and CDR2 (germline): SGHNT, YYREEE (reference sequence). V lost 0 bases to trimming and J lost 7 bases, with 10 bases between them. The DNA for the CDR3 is TGTGCCAGCAGCTTGGCCGGGGGAATTGGCTACACCTTC. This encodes CASSLAGGIGYTF.

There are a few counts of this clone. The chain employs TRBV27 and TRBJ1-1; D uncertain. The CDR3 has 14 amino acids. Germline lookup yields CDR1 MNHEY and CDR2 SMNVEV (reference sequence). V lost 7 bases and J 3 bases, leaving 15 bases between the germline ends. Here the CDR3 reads CASTSLFRDTEAFF. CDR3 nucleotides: TGTGCCAGCACATCCCTCTTCCGGGACACTGAAGCTTTCTTT.

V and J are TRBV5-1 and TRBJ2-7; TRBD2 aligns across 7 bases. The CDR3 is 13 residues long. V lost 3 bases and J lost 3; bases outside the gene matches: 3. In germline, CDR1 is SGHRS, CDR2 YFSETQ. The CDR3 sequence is CASSSSGLYEQYF. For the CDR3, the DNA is TGCGCCAGCAGCTCTAGCGGCCTCTACGAGCAGTACTTC.

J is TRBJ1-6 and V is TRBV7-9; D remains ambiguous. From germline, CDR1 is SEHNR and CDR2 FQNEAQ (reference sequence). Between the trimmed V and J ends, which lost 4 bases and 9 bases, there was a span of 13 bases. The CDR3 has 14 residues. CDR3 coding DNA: TGTGCCAGCAGCTCAATAGAGGGCGGTTCACCCCTCCACTTT. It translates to CASSSIEGGSPLHF.

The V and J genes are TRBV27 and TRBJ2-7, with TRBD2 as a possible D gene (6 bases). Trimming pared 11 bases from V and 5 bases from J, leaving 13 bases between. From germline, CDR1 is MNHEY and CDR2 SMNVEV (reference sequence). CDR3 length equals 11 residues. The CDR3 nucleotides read TGTGCCTCCAGGAGGGGCCACGAGCAGTACTTC. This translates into CASRRGHEQYF.

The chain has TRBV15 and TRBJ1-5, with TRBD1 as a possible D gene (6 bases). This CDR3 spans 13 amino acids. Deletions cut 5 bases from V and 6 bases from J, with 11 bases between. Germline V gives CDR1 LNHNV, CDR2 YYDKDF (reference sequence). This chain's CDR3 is CATSWGGGQPQHF. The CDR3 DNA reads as TGTGCCACCAGCTGGGGAGGGGGTCAGCCCCAGCATTTT.

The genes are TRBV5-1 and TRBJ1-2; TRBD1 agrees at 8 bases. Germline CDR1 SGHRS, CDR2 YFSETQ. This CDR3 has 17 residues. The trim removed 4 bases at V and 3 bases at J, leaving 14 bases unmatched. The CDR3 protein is CASSLLVSGQGYYGYTF. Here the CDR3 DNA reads TGCGCCAGCAGCCTCCTTGTTAGCGGACAGGGTTACTATGGCTACACCTTC.